This T cell receptor beta chain is drawn from a study of vaccination and CD4 T cells after COVID-19. Study-level information: Comprising six males and four females, the convalescent participants counted two Hispanic individuals among them. Post-COVID specimens were obtained a median 101 days after diagnosis (range 35 to 161).

The CDR3 is made up of 15 amino acids. Trimming removed 5 bases from V and 1 base from J, with 15 bases in between. From germline, CDR1 is SGHAT and CDR2 FQNNGV. Study-wide results and limits: Analysis of convalescent patients found that 304 of 307 vaccine-specific clones were spike mono-reactive. In convalescent patients, a median around 87% of post-vaccine SARS-CoV-2-reactive clones appeared only after vaccination.

Within the sample, this clonotype is medium-sized. Its antigen is undetermined. The Oncomine TCR Beta short-read assay sequenced DNA from cultured CD4+ T cells. TCRdb re-derived calls from the PCR reads in MiXCR, one entry per CDR3 protein. The repertoire holds over 15,000 distinct CDR3 sequences, 43% seen once, with approximately 7% in the top ten. The sample's treatment: approximately nine-day PBMC culture with coronavirus spike peptide pools or control peptides (ViraFEST assay). The sequencing here drew on CD4+ T cells from blood, cultured in vitro, taken after SARS-CoV-2 vaccination. This clonotype was obtained from a human donor who had recovered from COVID-19. This chain joins TRBV11-2 and TRBJ2-7; D is perhaps TRBD1 or TRBD2 (5 bases each). In DNA form, the CDR3 reads TGTGCCAGCAGCCCAGGGACGGCGAATTCCTACGAGCAGTACTTC. Its translation is CASSPGTANSYEQYF.